A selection of T cell receptor beta chains follows, all from one sample in a study of T cell clonotyping in hematopoietic cell transplantation. Sequencing used immunoSEQ multiplex PCR; TCRdb keeps in-frame clones, though not all of them. The sample holds tens of thousands of clones; roughly 85% are singletons and the top ten take around 3%. Material: peripheral blood mononuclear cells, obtained before stem cell transplant. These receptors came from a man aged 55 to 70 with acute myeloid leukemia. Some clones in this sample may be carry-over from other donors' samples. Each CDR3 is given with its conserved first and last residue. The D gene is left open where the match is weak. Only part of the rows carry a size: once, few, many, or a class if the clone is expanded.

abundance: -; len: 16; d_gene: TRBD2; j_gene: TRBJ2-2; v_gene: TRBV2; CDR3nt: TGTGCCAGCATGACCCTGCTAGCGGGGCCTTCCGGGGAGCTGTTTTTT; CDR3aa: CASMTLLAGPSGELFF
abundance: -; len: 17; d_gene: TRBD2; j_gene: TRBJ2-3; v_gene: TRBV28; CDR3nt: TGTGCCAGCAGGAAAAGCGGGGGGGCCCAGAGCACAGATACGCAGTATTTT; CDR3aa: CASRKSGGAQSTDTQYF
abundance: -; len: 12; d_gene: TRBD1; j_gene: TRBJ1-1; v_gene: TRBV28; CDR3nt: TGTGCCAGCAGTCTTGGACAGGGGAAAGCTTTCTTT; CDR3aa: CASSLGQGKAFF
abundance: -; len: 14; d_gene: TRBD1; j_gene: TRBJ2-7; v_gene: TRBV11-1; CDR3nt: TGTGCCAGCAGTCGGACAGGTAATACGAGAGAGCAGTACTTC; CDR3aa: CASSRTGNTREQYF
abundance: -; len: 14; d_gene: -; j_gene: TRBJ2-7; v_gene: TRBV29-1; CDR3nt: TGCAGCGTCGAGTCGACAGGTTCCTCCTACGAGCAGTACTTC; CDR3aa: CSVESTGSSYEQYF
abundance: few; len: 14; d_gene: -; j_gene: TRBJ1-5; v_gene: TRBV7-2; CDR3nt: TGTGCCAGCAGCTCGCAGGCTTCGAGTCAGCCCCAGCATTTT; CDR3aa: CASSSQASSQPQHF
abundance: -; len: 14; d_gene: -; j_gene: TRBJ1-4; v_gene: TRBV9; CDR3nt: TGTGCCAGCAGTACGGAAGGGTCTAATGAAAAACTGTTTTTT; CDR3aa: CASSTEGSNEKLFF
abundance: -; len: 13; d_gene: -; j_gene: TRBJ2-5; v_gene: TRBV7-2; CDR3nt: TGTGCCAGCAGCTTAATGCTAGCGAAGACCCAGTACTTC; CDR3aa: CASSLMLAKTQYF
abundance: -; len: 14; d_gene: -; j_gene: TRBJ2-2; v_gene: TRBV14; CDR3nt: TGTGCCAGCAGCCAGTACAAGAACACCGGGGAGCTGTTTTTT; CDR3aa: CASSQYKNTGELFF
abundance: -; len: 15; d_gene: -; j_gene: TRBJ1-3; v_gene: TRBV6-6; CDR3nt: TGTGCCAGCAGTTACCGGGGTTCCTCTGGAAACACCATATATTTT; CDR3aa: CASSYRGSSGNTIYF
abundance: -; len: 16; d_gene: TRBD1; j_gene: TRBJ2-7; v_gene: TRBV30; CDR3nt: TGTGCCTGGGGGCGGATAGGACAGGGGGCAAAGTACGAGCAGTACTTC; CDR3aa: CAWGRIGQGAKYEQYF
abundance: -; len: 11; d_gene: TRBD2; j_gene: TRBJ2-2; v_gene: TRBV19; CDR3nt: TGTGCCTCGGGAGGGACCGGGGAGCTGTTTTTT; CDR3aa: CASGGTGELFF
abundance: -; len: 15; d_gene: -; j_gene: TRBJ2-7; v_gene: TRBV11-3; CDR3nt: TGTGCCAGCAGCTTACTCAGTGGGGGAACCTACGAGCAGTACTTC; CDR3aa: CASSLLSGGTYEQYF
abundance: once; len: 20; d_gene: TRBD2; j_gene: TRBJ2-3; v_gene: TRBV15; CDR3nt: TGTGCCACCAGCAGGTCCCGGGGACTAGCGGGGGGGCAAAGGGGAGATACGCAGTATTTT; CDR3aa: CATSRSRGLAGGQRGDTQYF
abundance: -; len: 13; d_gene: -; j_gene: TRBJ1-6; v_gene: TRBV7-3; CDR3nt: TGTGCCAGCAGGTGGCAGGCGGACTCACCCCTCCACTTT; CDR3aa: CASRWQADSPLHF
abundance: -; len: 11; d_gene: -; j_gene: TRBJ2-7; v_gene: TRBV5-1; CDR3nt: TGCGCCAGCAGCAATCTGGACGAGCAGTACTTC; CDR3aa: CASSNLDEQYF
abundance: -; len: 16; d_gene: -; j_gene: TRBJ1-5; v_gene: TRBV30; CDR3nt: TGTGCCTGGAGTCGGGGGTTAATCCGTTCCAATCAGCCCCAGCATTTT; CDR3aa: CAWSRGLIRSNQPQHF
abundance: -; len: 14; d_gene: TRBD1; j_gene: TRBJ2-1; v_gene: TRBV11-1; CDR3nt: TGTGCCAGCAGAATACAGGGGAGTGTAGGGGAGCAGTTCTTC; CDR3aa: CASRIQGSVGEQFF
abundance: -; len: 12; d_gene: TRBD2; j_gene: TRBJ2-5; v_gene: TRBV27; CDR3nt: TGTGCCAGCAAGCGGGGGCAAGAGACCCAGTACTTC; CDR3aa: CASKRGQETQYF
abundance: -; len: 17; d_gene: -; j_gene: TRBJ2-2; v_gene: TRBV19; CDR3nt: TGTGCCAGTAGTATAGAGGGACAACTCGCGAACACCGGGGAGCTGTTTTTT; CDR3aa: CASSIEGQLANTGELFF
abundance: -; len: 14; d_gene: -; j_gene: TRBJ2-2; v_gene: TRBV5-6; CDR3nt: TGTGCCAGCAGCTTTCAACAGAACACCGGGGAGCTGTTTTTT; CDR3aa: CASSFQQNTGELFF
abundance: -; len: 16; d_gene: -; j_gene: TRBJ1-1; v_gene: TRBV4-1; CDR3nt: TGCGCCAGCAGCCAAGTTCTCAGGGCAATGAACACTGAAGCTTTCTTT; CDR3aa: CASSQVLRAMNTEAFF
abundance: -; len: 12; d_gene: -; j_gene: TRBJ1-1; v_gene: TRBV27; CDR3nt: TGTGCCAGCAGTTCTACGAAGGGTGAAGCTTTCTTT; CDR3aa: CASSSTKGEAFF
abundance: -; len: 15; d_gene: -; j_gene: TRBJ2-7; v_gene: TRBV5-5; CDR3nt: TGTGCCAGCAGCTTGGTAGCTGGATTCTCCTACGAGCAGTACTTC; CDR3aa: CASSLVAGFSYEQYF
abundance: -; len: 17; d_gene: TRBD2; j_gene: TRBJ2-1; v_gene: TRBV30; CDR3nt: TGTGCCTGGAGTGTAAGGGGTAGCGGGAGCCTGTACAATGAGCAGTTCTTC; CDR3aa: CAWSVRGSGSLYNEQFF
abundance: -; len: 15; d_gene: -; j_gene: TRBJ2-6; v_gene: TRBV5-1; CDR3nt: TGCGCCAGCAGCTCCGCGGGCTCTGGGGCCAACGTCCTGACTTTC; CDR3aa: CASSSAGSGANVLTF
abundance: -; len: 13; d_gene: -; j_gene: TRBJ1-2; v_gene: TRBV28; CDR3nt: TGTGCCAGCACCCTGGACAGTAACTATGGCTACACCTTC; CDR3aa: CASTLDSNYGYTF